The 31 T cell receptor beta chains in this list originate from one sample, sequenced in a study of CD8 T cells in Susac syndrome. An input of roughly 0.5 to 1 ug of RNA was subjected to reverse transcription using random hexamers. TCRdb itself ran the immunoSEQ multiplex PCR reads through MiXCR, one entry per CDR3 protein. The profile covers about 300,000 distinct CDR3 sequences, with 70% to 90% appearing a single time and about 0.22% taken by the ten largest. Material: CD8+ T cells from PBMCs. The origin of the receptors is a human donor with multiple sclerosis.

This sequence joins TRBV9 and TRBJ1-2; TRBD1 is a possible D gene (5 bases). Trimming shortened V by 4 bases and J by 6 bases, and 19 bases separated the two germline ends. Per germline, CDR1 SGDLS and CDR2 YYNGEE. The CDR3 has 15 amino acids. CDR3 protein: CASSTMPGRKDGYTF. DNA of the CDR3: TGTGCCAGCAGCACAATGCCGGGACGGAAAGATGGCTACACCTTC.

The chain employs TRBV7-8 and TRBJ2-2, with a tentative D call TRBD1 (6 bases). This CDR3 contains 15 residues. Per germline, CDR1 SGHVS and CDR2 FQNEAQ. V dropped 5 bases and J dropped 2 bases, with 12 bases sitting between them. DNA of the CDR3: TGTGCCAGCAGCCACGGACAGTTTAACACCGGGGAGCTGTTTTTT. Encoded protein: CASSHGQFNTGELFF. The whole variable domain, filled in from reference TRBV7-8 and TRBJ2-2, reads GAGVSQSPRYKVAKRGQDVALRCDPISGHVSLFWYQQALGQGPEFLTYFQNEAQLDKSGLPSDRFFAERPEGSVSTLKIQRTQQEDSAVYLCASSHGQFNTGELFFGEGSRLTVL.

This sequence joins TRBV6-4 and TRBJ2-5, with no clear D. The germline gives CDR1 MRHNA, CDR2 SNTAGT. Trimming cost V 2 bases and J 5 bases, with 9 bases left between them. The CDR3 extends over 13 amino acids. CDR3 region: CASSDTPGETQYF. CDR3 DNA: TGTGCCAGCAGTGACACCCCTGGGGAGACCCAGTACTTC.

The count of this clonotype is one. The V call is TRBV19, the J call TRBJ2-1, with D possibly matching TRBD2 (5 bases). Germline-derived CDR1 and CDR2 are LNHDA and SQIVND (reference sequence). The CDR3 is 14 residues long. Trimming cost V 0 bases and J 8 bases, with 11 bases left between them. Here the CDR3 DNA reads TGTGCCAGTAGTATAGACCTAGGAGCGGATGAGCAGTTCTTC. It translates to CASSIDLGADEQFF.

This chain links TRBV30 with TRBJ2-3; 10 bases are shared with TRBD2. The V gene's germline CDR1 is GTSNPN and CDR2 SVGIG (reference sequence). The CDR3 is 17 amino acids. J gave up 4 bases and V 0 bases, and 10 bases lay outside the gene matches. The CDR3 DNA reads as TGTGCCTGGAGTGTAGGTCTAGCGGGAGTCGAGGCAGATACGCAGTATTTT. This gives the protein CAWSVGLAGVEADTQYF. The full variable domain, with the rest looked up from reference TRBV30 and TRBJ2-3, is SQTIHQWPATLVQPVGSPLSLECTVEGTSNPNLYWYRQAAGRGLQLLFYSVGIGQISSEVPQNLSASRPQDRQFILSSKKLLLSDSGFYLCAWSVGLAGVEADTQYFGPGTRLTVL.

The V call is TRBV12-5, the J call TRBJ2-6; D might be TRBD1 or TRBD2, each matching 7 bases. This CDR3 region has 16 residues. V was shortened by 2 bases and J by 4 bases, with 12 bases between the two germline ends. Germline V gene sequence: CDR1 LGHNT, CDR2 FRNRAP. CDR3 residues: CASGLSGGGGANVLTF. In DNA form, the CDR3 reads TGTGCTAGTGGTTTGTCAGGGGGGGGCGGGGCCAACGTCCTGACTTTC.

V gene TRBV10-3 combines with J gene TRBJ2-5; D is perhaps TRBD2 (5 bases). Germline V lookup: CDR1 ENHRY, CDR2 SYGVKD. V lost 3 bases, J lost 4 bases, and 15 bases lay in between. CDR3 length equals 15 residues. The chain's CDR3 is CAISDGNPNRETQYF. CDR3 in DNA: TGTGCCATCAGTGACGGGAACCCGAACCGAGAGACCCAGTACTTC.

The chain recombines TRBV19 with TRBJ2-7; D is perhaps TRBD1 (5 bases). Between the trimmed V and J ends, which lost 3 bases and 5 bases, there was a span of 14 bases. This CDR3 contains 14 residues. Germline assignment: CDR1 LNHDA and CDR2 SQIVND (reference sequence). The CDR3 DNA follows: TGTGCCAGTAGTATGGGCAGGGTCCGGAACGAGCAGTACTTC. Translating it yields CASSMGRVRNEQYF.

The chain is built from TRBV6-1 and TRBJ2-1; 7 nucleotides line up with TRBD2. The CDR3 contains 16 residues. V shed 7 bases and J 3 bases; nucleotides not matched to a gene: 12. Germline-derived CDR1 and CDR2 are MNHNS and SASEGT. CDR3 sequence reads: CASTRLAEPFYNEQFF. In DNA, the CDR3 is TGTGCCAGCACGCGGCTAGCGGAGCCCTTCTACAATGAGCAGTTCTTC.

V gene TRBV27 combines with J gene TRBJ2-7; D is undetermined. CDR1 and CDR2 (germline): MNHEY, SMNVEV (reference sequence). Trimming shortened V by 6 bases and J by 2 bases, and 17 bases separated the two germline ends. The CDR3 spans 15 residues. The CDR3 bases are TGTGCCAGCAGCCCGATAGGGTTTGACACCTACGAGCAGTACTTC. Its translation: CASSPIGFDTYEQYF.

In DNA, the CDR3 is TGTGCCAGCAAACTAGCGGGAGGGAACACCGGGGAGCTGTTTTTT. This encodes CASKLAGGNTGELFF. The rearrangement links TRBV27 to TRBJ2-2; TRBD2 agrees at 12 bases. The CDR3 consists of 15 residues. The V gene end was trimmed by 7 bases and the J gene end by 1 base; junction bases not matched to a gene: 1. Germline CDR1 is MNHEY and CDR2 is SMNVEV (reference sequence).

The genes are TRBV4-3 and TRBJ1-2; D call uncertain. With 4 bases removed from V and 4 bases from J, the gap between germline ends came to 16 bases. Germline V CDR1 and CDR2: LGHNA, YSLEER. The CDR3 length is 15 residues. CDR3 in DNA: TGCGCCAGCAGCCGGTTAGCCGATCTTAGCTATGGCTACACCTTC. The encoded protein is CASSRLADLSYGYTF.

CDR3 residues: CASSLSQGANTEAFF. The CDR3 DNA reads as TGTGCCAGCAGCTTATCCCAGGGGGCCAACACTGAAGCTTTCTTT. The genes are TRBV7-6 and TRBJ1-1; 8 bases match TRBD1. The CDR3 consists of 15 residues. Germline V gene data show CDR1 as SGHVS and CDR2 as FNYEAQ. The J segment lost 2 bases and the V segment lost 2 bases, leaving 4 bases of the junction unmatched. Looking up the rest from reference TRBV7-6 and TRBJ1-1 gives the full variable domain: GAGVSQSPRYKVTKRGQDVALRCDPISGHVSLYWYRQALGQGPEFLTYFNYEAQQDKSGLPNDRFSAERPEGSISTLTIQRTEQRDSAMYRCASSLSQGANTEAFFGQGTRLTVV.

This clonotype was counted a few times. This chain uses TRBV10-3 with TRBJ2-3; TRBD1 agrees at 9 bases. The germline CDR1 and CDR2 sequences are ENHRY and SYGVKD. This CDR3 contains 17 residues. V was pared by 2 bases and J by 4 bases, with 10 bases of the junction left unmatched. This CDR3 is CAISETSGTGMSDTQYF. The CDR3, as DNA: TGTGCCATCAGTGAGACCTCCGGGACAGGGATGTCAGATACGCAGTATTTT.

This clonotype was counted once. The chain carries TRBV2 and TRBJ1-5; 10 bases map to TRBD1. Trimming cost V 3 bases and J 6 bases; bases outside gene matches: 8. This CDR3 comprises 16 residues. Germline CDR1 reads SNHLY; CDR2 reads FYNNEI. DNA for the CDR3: TGTGCCAGCAGTGACTCTAGACAGGGGGCAAGTCAGCCCCAGCATTTT. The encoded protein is CASSDSRQGASQPQHF.

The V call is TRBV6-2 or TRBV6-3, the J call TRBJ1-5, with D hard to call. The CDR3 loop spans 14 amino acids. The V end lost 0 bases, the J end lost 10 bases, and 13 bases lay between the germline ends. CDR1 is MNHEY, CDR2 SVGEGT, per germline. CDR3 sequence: CASSYSYLGGPQHF. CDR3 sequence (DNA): TGTGCCAGCAGTTACTCTTATCTAGGAGGCCCCCAGCATTTT.

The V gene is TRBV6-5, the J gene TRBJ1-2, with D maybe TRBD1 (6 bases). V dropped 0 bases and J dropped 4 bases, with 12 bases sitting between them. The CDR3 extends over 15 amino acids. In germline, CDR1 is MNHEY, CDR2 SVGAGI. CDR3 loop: CASSYSIRTVYGYTF. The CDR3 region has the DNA TGTGCCAGCAGTTACTCGATCAGGACAGTCTATGGCTACACCTTC.

DNA for the CDR3: TGTGCCAGCAGACTGACAGGGGGCCACGAAGCTTTCTTT. It specifies CASRLTGGHEAFF. This chain connects TRBV2 to TRBJ1-1, with TRBD1 matching over 10 bases. The CDR3 covers 13 residues. Germline V gives CDR1 SNHLY, CDR2 FYNNEI. V gave up 6 bases and J gave up 8 bases; unmatched junction bases: 6. Looking up the rest from reference TRBV2 and TRBJ1-1 gives the full variable domain: EPEVTQTPSHQVTQMGQEVILRCVPISNHLYFYWYRQILGQKVEFLVSFYNNEISEKSEIFDDQFSVERPDGSNFTLKIRSTKLEDSAMYFCASRLTGGHEAFFGQGTRLTVV.

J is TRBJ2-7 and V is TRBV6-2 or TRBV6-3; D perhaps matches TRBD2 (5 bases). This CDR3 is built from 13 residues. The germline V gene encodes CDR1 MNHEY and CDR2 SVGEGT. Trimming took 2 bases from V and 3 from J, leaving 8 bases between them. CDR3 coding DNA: TGTGCCAGCAGTTACCTAGCCAGCTACGAGCAGTACTTC. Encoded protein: CASSYLASYEQYF.

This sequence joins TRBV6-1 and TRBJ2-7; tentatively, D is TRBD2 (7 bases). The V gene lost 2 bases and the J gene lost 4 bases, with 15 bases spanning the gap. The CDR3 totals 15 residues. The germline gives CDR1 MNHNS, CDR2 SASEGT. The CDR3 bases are TGTGCCAGCAGTGAAATCGCGGGGGCGACGTACGAGCAGTACTTC. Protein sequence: CASSEIAGATYEQYF.

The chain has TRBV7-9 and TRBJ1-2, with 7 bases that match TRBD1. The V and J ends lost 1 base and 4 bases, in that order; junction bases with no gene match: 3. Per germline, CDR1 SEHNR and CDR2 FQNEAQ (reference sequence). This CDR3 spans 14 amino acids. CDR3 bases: TGTGCCAGCAGCTTAGAGACAGGGATCTATGGCTACACCTTC. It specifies CASSLETGIYGYTF.

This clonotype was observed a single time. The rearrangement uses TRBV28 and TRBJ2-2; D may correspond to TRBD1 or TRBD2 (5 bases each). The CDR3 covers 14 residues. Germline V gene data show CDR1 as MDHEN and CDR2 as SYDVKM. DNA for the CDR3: TGTGCAGCCACGGGGACGGCGAACACCGGGGAGCTGTTTTTT. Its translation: CAATGTANTGELFF.

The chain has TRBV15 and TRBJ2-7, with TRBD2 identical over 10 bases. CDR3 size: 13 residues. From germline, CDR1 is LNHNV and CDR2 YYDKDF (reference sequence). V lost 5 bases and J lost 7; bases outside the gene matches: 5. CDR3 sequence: CATSGELAGEQYF. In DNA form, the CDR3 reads TGTGCCACCAGCGGTGAACTAGCGGGAGAGCAGTACTTC. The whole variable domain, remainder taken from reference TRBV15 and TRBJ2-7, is DAMVIQNPRYQVTQFGKPVTLSCSQTLNHNVMYWYQQKSSQAPKLLFHYYDKDFNNEADTPDNFQSRRPNTSFCFLDIRSPGLGDTAMYLCATSGELAGEQYFGPGTRLTVT.

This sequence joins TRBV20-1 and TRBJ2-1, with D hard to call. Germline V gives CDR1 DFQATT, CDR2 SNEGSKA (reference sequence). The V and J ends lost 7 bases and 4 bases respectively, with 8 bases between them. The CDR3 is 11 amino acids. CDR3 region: CSVLDYNEQFF. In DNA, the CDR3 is TGCAGTGTCCTGGATTACAATGAGCAGTTCTTC.

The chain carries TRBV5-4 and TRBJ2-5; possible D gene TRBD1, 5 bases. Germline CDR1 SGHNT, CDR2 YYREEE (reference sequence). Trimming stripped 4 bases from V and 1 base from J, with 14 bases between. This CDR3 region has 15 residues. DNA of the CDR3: TGTGCCAGCAGCCCGCGATCTGGGGCCCAAGAGACCCAGTACTTC. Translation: CASSPRSGAQETQYF.

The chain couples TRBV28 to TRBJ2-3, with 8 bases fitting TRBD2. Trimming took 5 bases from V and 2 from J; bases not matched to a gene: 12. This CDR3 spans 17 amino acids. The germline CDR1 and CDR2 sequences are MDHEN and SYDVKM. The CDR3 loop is CASSPSGGGSPTDTQYF. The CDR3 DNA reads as TGTGCCAGCAGTCCGAGCGGGGGCGGGAGTCCCACAGATACGCAGTATTTT. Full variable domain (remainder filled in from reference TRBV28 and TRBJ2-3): DVKVTQSSRYLVKRTGEKVFLECVQDMDHENMFWYRQDPGLGLRLIYFSYDVKMKEKGDIPEGYSVSREKKERFSLILESASTNQTSMYLCASSPSGGGSPTDTQYFGPGTRLTVL.

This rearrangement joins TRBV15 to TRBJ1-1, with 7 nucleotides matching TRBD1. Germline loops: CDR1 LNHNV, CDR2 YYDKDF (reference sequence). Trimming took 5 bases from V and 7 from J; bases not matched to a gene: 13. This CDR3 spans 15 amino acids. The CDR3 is CATSGDSIAPLEAFF. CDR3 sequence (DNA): TGTGCCACCAGCGGGGACAGTATCGCTCCACTTGAAGCTTTCTTT.

CDR3 DNA sequence: TGTGCCAGCAGTGCGGGCCCGGCAGGCGATGAGCAGTTCTTC. Protein sequence: CASSAGPAGDEQFF. The V and J genes are TRBV2 and TRBJ2-1; D gene ambiguous. V was pared by 4 bases and J by 8 bases, with 15 bases between. Per the germline V gene, CDR1 is SNHLY and CDR2 is FYNNEI. This CDR3 comprises 14 residues.

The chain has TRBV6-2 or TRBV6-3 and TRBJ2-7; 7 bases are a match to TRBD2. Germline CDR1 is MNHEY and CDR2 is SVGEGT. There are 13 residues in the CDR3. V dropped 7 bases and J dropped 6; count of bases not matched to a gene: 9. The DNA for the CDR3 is TGTGCCAGCATTTGGACGGGAGGAGGCGAGCAGTACTTC. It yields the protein CASIWTGGGEQYF.

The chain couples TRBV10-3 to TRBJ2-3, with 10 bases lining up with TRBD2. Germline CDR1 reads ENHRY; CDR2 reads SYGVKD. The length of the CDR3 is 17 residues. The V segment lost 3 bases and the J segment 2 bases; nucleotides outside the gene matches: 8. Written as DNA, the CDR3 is TGTGCCATCAGTGAAGACCCAGCGGGAGGGAACACAGATACGCAGTATTTT. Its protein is CAISEDPAGGNTDTQYF.

CDR3 coding DNA: TGTGCCAGCAGTCTCCCGCCGACTAGCGGTACTACCTACGAGCAGTACTTC. Its protein is CASSLPPTSGTTYEQYF. The chain carries TRBV28 and TRBJ2-7; 9 bases map to TRBD2. CDR1 is MDHEN and CDR2 is SYDVKM in the germline V gene. The CDR3 sequence is 17 residues long. Trimming at V came to 5 bases and at J to 2 bases, leaving 13 bases not matched to a gene.